This is a list of T cell receptor beta chains from one sample in a study of blood T cell repertoires in COVID-19. Profiled with immunoSEQ multiplex PCR; TCRdb holds only in-frame clones, not every one. Among roughly 87,000 clones, about 71% were seen once, and the ten largest hold 4% to 5%. Sample: peripheral blood. The receptor source for this set is a woman aged 45-59 years with acute or convalescent COVID-19. The CDR3 runs from the conserved cysteine through the conserved F or W. Fields, in order: V gene, clone size, J gene, D gene, CDR3 DNA, CDR3 protein. The D gene is left open where the match is weak. Rows give clone size only sometimes, using once, few, many, or a class for an expanded clone.

>TRBV7-2|.|TRBJ2-7|.
TGTGCCAGCAGCTTTACGGCGGGGCCCTACGAGCAGTACTTC
CASSFTAGPYEQYF
>TRBV14|.|TRBJ1-1|.
TGTGCCAGCAGCCAAGATCCCACGGGTGAAGCTTTCTTT
CASSQDPTGEAFF
>TRBV18|.|TRBJ1-3|.
TGTGCCAGCTCACAAGGGGTCTCTGGAAACACCATATATTTT
CASSQGVSGNTIYF
>TRBV15|.|TRBJ2-3|.
TGTGCCACCAGCAGAGATTGGCAGTCTAGCACAGATACGCAGTATTTT
CATSRDWQSSTDTQYF
>TRBV18|once|TRBJ1-2|TRBD1
TGTGCCAGCTCACCGCTAACACGGGACAGGGTAAACTATGGCTACACCTTC
CASSPLTRDRVNYGYTF
>TRBV2|many|TRBJ2-5|.
TGTGCCAGCAAGGAGGTACAGACCCAGTACTTC
CASKEVQTQYF
>TRBV5-4|few|TRBJ2-7|TRBD1
TGTGCCAGCAGTAACCGGGGACAGGGCAATGCAGAGCAGTACTTC
CASSNRGQGNAEQYF
>TRBV7-9|few|TRBJ1-1|TRBD1
TGTGCCAGCAGCTCCCGACAGGGCACTGAAGCTTTCTTT
CASSSRQGTEAFF
>TRBV25-1|few|TRBJ2-3|TRBD1
TGTGCCAGCATTAGACAGGGGTTATGGGATACGCAGTATTTT
CASIRQGLWDTQYF
>TRBV6-4|once|TRBJ2-1|.
TGTGCCAGCAGTGTTAGGGGGGGCTCCTACAATGAGCAGTTCTTC
CASSVRGGSYNEQFF
>TRBV27|.|TRBJ2-7|.
TGTGCCAGCACCCCTTGGCTCCCTGCGGGGCCAGTTGGCGAGCAGTACTTC
CASTPWLPAGPVGEQYF
>TRBV7-2|once|TRBJ1-1|.
TGTGCCAGCAGCCTGCGCCGGGGGGGCACTGAAGCTTTCTTT
CASSLRRGGTEAFF
>TRBV25-1|.|TRBJ1-3|.
TGTGCCAGCAGTTCAGGGGTCCTAGGAAACACCATATATTTT
CASSSGVLGNTIYF
>TRBV28|.|TRBJ2-3|.
TGTGCCAGCCAGTCCAGGGTTAGCACAGATACGCAGTATTTT
CASQSRVSTDTQYF